Listed here are 17 T cell receptor beta chains from one sample, sequenced in a study of T cells in Graves' hyperthyroidism and ophthalmopathy (dated by TCRdb to between 2018 and 2021). To prepare the library, multiplex PCR was applied. These reads were obtained on an Illumina HiSeq 2000. Amplification of TCR beta CDR3 regions was carried out from RNA transcripts. The TCR CDR3 was subjected to a first round of RT-PCR using the HTBI primer set and the Qiagen OneStep RT-PCR kit. TCRdb took the public reads, trimmed them with fastp at Q25, ran MiXCR for clone calling and kept in-frame beta chains. Every CDR3 protein is listed once, alongside the most common genes and DNA of its rows. The sample table contains roughly 800,000 distinct CDR3 sequences; only one count was recorded for 35% to 40% of them. Jointly, the top ten make up about 8.9% of the sample. The material sequenced was blood. These TCRs come from a man between 18 and 35 years old with Graves' hyperthyroidism.

This clonotype was picked up a small number of times. The V and J genes are TRBV7-2 and TRBJ2-7; unclear D gene. The CDR3 is 14 amino acids. Trimming stripped 1 base from V and 2 bases from J, with 9 bases between. Germline CDR1 reads SGHTA; CDR2 reads FQGNSA. The CDR3 here is CASSLDSQTYEQYF. CDR3 coding DNA: TGTGCCAGCAGCTTAGACAGCCAAACCTACGAGCAGTACTTC.

This clonotype has only a few counts. The genes are TRBV20-1 and TRBJ1-1; 10 bases fit TRBD1. Germline CDR1 reads DFQATT; CDR2 reads SNEGSKA (reference sequence). CDR3 length: 15 amino acids. V lost 0 bases to trimming and J lost 3 bases; unmatched junction nucleotides: 4. The CDR3 loop is CSAREWGTGDTEAFF. CDR3 nucleotides: TGCAGTGCTAGAGAATGGGGGACAGGGGACACTGAAGCTTTCTTT.

This clonotype was observed a handful of times. Germline and junction disagree at one end, which may indicate a read error. V is TRBV10-3 and J is TRBJ1-5; a weak D match, TRBD1 (5 bases). This CDR3 has 16 residues. Germline assignment: CDR1 ENHRY and CDR2 SYGVKD. CDR3 DNA sequence: TGTGCCAGCAGTGACTTCGGGGGGAGTCGCAATCAGCCCCAGCATTTT. It encodes CASSDFGGSRNQPQHF.

The chain couples TRBV6-4 to TRBJ2-2; no reliable D call. The CDR3 consists of 12 residues. Germline V CDR1 and CDR2: MRHNA, SNTAGT. With 5 bases removed from V and 6 bases from J, the gap between germline ends came to 7 bases. The CDR3 region has the DNA TGTGCCAGCAGTTACTGGTCCGGGGAGCTGTTTTTT. Translating it yields CASSYWSGELFF.

The genes are TRBV7-9 and TRBJ1-2; possibly TRBD1 for D (6 bases). The V and J ends lost 5 bases and 5 bases respectively, with 21 bases between them. Germline CDR1 and CDR2: SEHNR and FQNEAQ (reference sequence). The CDR3 spans 16 residues. Written as DNA, the CDR3 is TGTGCCAGCAGCACCCCCAGCGGGGGGCGAGGGTATGGCTACACCTTC. Translation: CASSTPSGGRGYGYTF.

This clonotype has just a few counts. This CDR3 is CAISQTGTSTEAFF. The CDR3 DNA reads as TGTGCCATCAGCCAAACCGGGACGTCGACTGAAGCTTTCTTT. The chain uses TRBV10-3 and TRBJ1-1, with D possibly being TRBD1 (5 bases). There are 14 residues in the CDR3. V was pared by 6 bases and J by 5 bases, with 16 bases between. Germline V gene lookup returns CDR1 ENHRY and CDR2 SYGVKD.

In the case of this clonotype: At one end the junction does not follow the germline gene, possibly because of a read error. The V gene is TRBV7-9, the J gene TRBJ2-3, with no clear D. Looked up from germline, CDR1 is SEHNR and CDR2 is FQNEAQ (reference sequence). This CDR3 spans 15 amino acids. CDR3 sequence: CASSQEPGPTDTQYF. The CDR3 bases are TGCGCCAGCAGCCAAGAGCCCGGACCCACAGATACGCAGTATTTT. The full variable domain, completed using reference TRBV7-9 and TRBJ2-3, is DTGVSQNPRHKITKRGQNVTFRCDPISEHNRLYWYRQTLGQGPEFLTYFQNEAQLEKSRLLSDRFSAERPKGSFSTLEIQRTEQGDSAMYLCASSQEPGPTDTQYFGPGTRLTVL.

This clonotype turned up a few times. This chain links TRBV20-1 with TRBJ2-7; D uncertain. CDR1 DFQATT and CDR2 SNEGSKA come from the germline V gene (reference sequence). The CDR3 has 11 amino acids. V was pared by 6 bases and J by 3 bases, with 9 bases between. CDR3 residues: CSAVDGYEQYF. The CDR3 bases are TGCAGTGCGGTAGACGGCTACGAGCAGTACTTC.

The chain couples TRBV19 to TRBJ2-6; D unclear. V was pared by 5 bases and J by 15 bases, with 8 bases between. The CDR3 loop spans 10 amino acids. Germline V gene sequence: CDR1 LNHDA, CDR2 SQIVND (reference sequence). CDR3 nucleotide sequence: TGTGCCAGTAGTGCTAACCCCCTGACTTTC. It translates to CASSANPLTF.

As for this clonotype: A much larger clone sits a single nucleotide away, making a read error possible. This chain joins TRBV7-9 and TRBJ1-3; TRBD1 is a possible D gene (6 bases). This CDR3 spans 13 amino acids. CDR1 and CDR2 (germline): SEHNR, FQNEAQ (reference sequence). V gave up 4 bases and J gave up 6 bases, with 10 bases separating them. CDR3 sequence reads: CASSSGGQNTIYF. The CDR3 region has the DNA TGTGCCAGCAGCTCCGGGGGGCAAAACACCATATATTTT.

The rearrangement links TRBV7-2 to TRBJ1-3; possibly TRBD1 for D (6 bases). V was cut by 5 bases and J by 3 bases, with 14 bases left in between. Germline V gene sequence: CDR1 SGHTA, CDR2 FQGNSA. The CDR3 contains 15 residues. The DNA of the CDR3 is TGTGCCAGCAGCCAAGATTCAGGGGTTGGAAACACCATATATTTT. Amino acid sequence: CASSQDSGVGNTIYF. Combining the CDR3 with reference TRBV7-2 and TRBJ1-3 gives the whole variable domain GAGVSQSPSNKVTEKGKDVELRCDPISGHTALYWYRQSLGQGLEFLIYFQGNSAPDKSGLPSDRFSAERTGGSVSTLTIQRTQQEDSAVYLCASSQDSGVGNTIYFGEGSWLTVV.

The V gene is TRBV7-9, the J gene TRBJ2-6; D remains ambiguous. Germline CDR1 is SEHNR and CDR2 is FQNEAQ (reference sequence). This CDR3 is built from 16 residues. V dropped 2 bases and J dropped 2 bases, with 10 bases sitting between them. Written as DNA, the CDR3 is TGTGCCAGCAGCTTATTGGGTTCGGCTGGGGCCAACGTCCTGACTTTC. It yields the protein CASSLLGSAGANVLTF.

A word on this clonotype: Since a much larger clone is just one base distant, this may be a read error. The chain couples TRBV7-9 to TRBJ2-5; 8 nucleotides match TRBD2. This CDR3 has 12 residues. CDR1 is SEHNR, CDR2 FQNEAQ, per germline (reference sequence). The CDR3 loop is CGTRGATETQYF. The CDR3 nucleotides are TGTGGCACGCGGGGGGCGACGGAGACCCAGTACTTC.

This chain connects TRBV7-6 to TRBJ2-5; no definite D call. The CDR3 is made up of 14 amino acids. CDR1 and CDR2 (germline): SGHVS, FNYEAQ. V lost 4 bases and J 5 bases, leaving 14 bases between the germline ends. This chain's CDR3 is CASSSSGPVETQYF. The CDR3 DNA follows: TGTGCCAGCAGCTCCTCGGGCCCCGTGGAGACCCAGTACTTC. The full variable domain, with the rest looked up from reference TRBV7-6 and TRBJ2-5, is GAGVSQSPRYKVTKRGQDVALRCDPISGHVSLYWYRQALGQGPEFLTYFNYEAQQDKSGLPNDRFSAERPEGSISTLTIQRTEQRDSAMYRCASSSSGPVETQYFGPGTRLLVL.

This clonotype was seen many times. This rearrangement joins TRBV15 to TRBJ1-1; the match to TRBD1 covers 7 bases. After removal of 0 bases from V and 0 bases from J, the junction contained 1 base not matched to a gene. Germline V gene data show CDR1 as LNHNV and CDR2 as YYDKDF (reference sequence). This CDR3 region has 15 residues. The CDR3 DNA reads as TGTGCCACCAGCAGAGAGGGACAGATGAACACTGAAGCTTTCTTT. It yields the protein CATSREGQMNTEAFF.

This clonotype was recorded a few times. In DNA, the CDR3 is TGTGCCACACAGCCCTCTGGGGATTCACCCCTCCACTTT. It is translated as CATQPSGDSPLHF. V usage is TRBV6-5 and J usage is TRBJ1-6; D uncertain. The CDR3 sequence is 13 residues long. V lost 10 bases and J lost 8, with 15 bases in between. Per germline, CDR1 MNHEY and CDR2 SVGAGI.

This CDR3 is CASIDMPQGEETQYF. In nucleotides, the CDR3 is TGTGCCAGCATCGACATGCCACAGGGAGAGGAGACCCAGTACTTC. This chain links TRBV6-5 with TRBJ2-5, with a tentative D call TRBD1 (6 bases). Trimming cost V 7 bases and J 5 bases, with 20 bases left between them. Germline assignment: CDR1 MNHEY and CDR2 SVGAGI. The CDR3 consists of 15 residues.